These T cell receptor beta chains were read from a single sample in a study of cytomegalovirus exposure and HLA in healthy donors. The repertoire was sequenced with immunoSEQ multiplex PCR; TCRdb's copy has only in-frame clones and lacks some. There are some 200,000 clones in the sample; 87% occur only once, and about 0.23% lies in the top ten. Sequenced: PBMCs. Every receptor here comes from a girl less than two years old in good health and CMV-seronegative. The CDR3 runs from the conserved cysteine through the conserved F or W. D genes are given only for firm matches. The size field is filled for only some rows; it gives once, few, many or a size class.

j_gene: TRBJ1-3; abundance: -; v_gene: TRBV4-1; d_gene: TRBD1; CDR3aa: CASSADRGDSGNTIYF
j_gene: TRBJ2-7; abundance: -; v_gene: TRBV4-3; d_gene: TRBD2; CDR3aa: CASSQDFGTSGRYEQYF
j_gene: TRBJ1-4; abundance: -; v_gene: TRBV4-1; d_gene: -; CDR3aa: CASSQGLRAATNEKLFF
j_gene: TRBJ2-7; abundance: -; v_gene: TRBV7-9; d_gene: TRBD2; CDR3aa: CASSRELAGGYEQYF
j_gene: TRBJ2-7; abundance: -; v_gene: TRBV11-2; d_gene: -; CDR3aa: CASSLVRGTYEQYF
j_gene: TRBJ2-1; abundance: -; v_gene: TRBV7-7; d_gene: TRBD2; CDR3aa: CASSPRTSGGTEQFF
j_gene: TRBJ2-1; abundance: -; v_gene: TRBV30; d_gene: -; CDR3aa: CALDGGGAFF
j_gene: TRBJ1-5; abundance: once; v_gene: TRBV4-1; d_gene: -; CDR3aa: CASSQEWIKPDMNQPQHF
j_gene: TRBJ2-5; abundance: -; v_gene: TRBV11-3; d_gene: -; CDR3aa: CASSLGIAGQETQYF
j_gene: TRBJ2-3; abundance: few; v_gene: TRBV2; d_gene: TRBD2; CDR3aa: CASSELVAGGKDTQYF
j_gene: TRBJ2-1; abundance: -; v_gene: TRBV5-4; d_gene: -; CDR3aa: CASSALLENEQFF
j_gene: TRBJ2-5; abundance: -; v_gene: TRBV7-2; d_gene: -; CDR3aa: CASSPGDGGQETQYF
j_gene: TRBJ2-1; abundance: -; v_gene: TRBV6-8; d_gene: -; CDR3aa: CASTPSRGSVYNEQFF
j_gene: TRBJ2-7; abundance: -; v_gene: TRBV7-9; d_gene: TRBD2; CDR3aa: CASSLGSGRRYEQYF
j_gene: TRBJ1-6; abundance: -; v_gene: TRBV11-1; d_gene: -; CDR3aa: CASSLEAGVNSPLHF
j_gene: TRBJ2-3; abundance: -; v_gene: TRBV5-1; d_gene: -; CDR3aa: CASKMATDTQYF
j_gene: TRBJ2-7; abundance: -; v_gene: TRBV4-1; d_gene: TRBD1; CDR3aa: CASSQTLQGKAYEQYF
j_gene: TRBJ2-7; abundance: -; v_gene: TRBV9; d_gene: -; CDR3aa: CASSVAHRDYEQYF
j_gene: TRBJ2-6; abundance: few; v_gene: TRBV27; d_gene: -; CDR3aa: CASNTGRGANVLTF
j_gene: TRBJ2-7; abundance: -; v_gene: TRBV11-3; d_gene: -; CDR3aa: CARTGQSYEQYF
j_gene: TRBJ1-1; abundance: few; v_gene: TRBV6-5; d_gene: -; CDR3aa: CASSYRPGQLNTEAFF
j_gene: TRBJ2-1; abundance: once; v_gene: TRBV7-8; d_gene: TRBD2; CDR3aa: CASSLALNFRGVPYNEQFF
j_gene: TRBJ2-3; abundance: -; v_gene: TRBV7-3; d_gene: -; CDR3aa: CASSWGQSTDTQYF
j_gene: TRBJ1-3; abundance: -; v_gene: TRBV19; d_gene: -; CDR3aa: CASTSGRDTIYF
j_gene: TRBJ2-2; abundance: -; v_gene: TRBV4-1; d_gene: TRBD2; CDR3aa: CASSHQLTSGSIGELFF
j_gene: TRBJ1-1; abundance: -; v_gene: TRBV27; d_gene: -; CDR3aa: CASSSFRWEGSGTEAFF
j_gene: TRBJ1-2; abundance: -; v_gene: TRBV9; d_gene: TRBD1; CDR3aa: CASSPEGTASYGYTF
j_gene: TRBJ2-7; abundance: -; v_gene: TRBV6-5; d_gene: TRBD2; CDR3aa: CASSYSRAGAHEQYF
j_gene: TRBJ2-5; abundance: -; v_gene: TRBV27; d_gene: -; CDR3aa: CASSPLPTRSRRETQYF